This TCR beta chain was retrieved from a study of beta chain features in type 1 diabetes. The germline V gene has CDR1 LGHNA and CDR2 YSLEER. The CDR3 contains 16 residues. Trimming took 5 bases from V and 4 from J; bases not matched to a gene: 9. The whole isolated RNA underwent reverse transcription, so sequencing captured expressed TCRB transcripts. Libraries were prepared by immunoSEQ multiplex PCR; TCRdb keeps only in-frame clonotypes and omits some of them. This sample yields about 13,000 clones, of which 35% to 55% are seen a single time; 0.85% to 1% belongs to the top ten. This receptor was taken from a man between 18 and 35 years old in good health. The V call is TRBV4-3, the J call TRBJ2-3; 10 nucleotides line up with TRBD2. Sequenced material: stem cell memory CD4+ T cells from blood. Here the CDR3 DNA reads TGCGCCAGCAGCTATGTAGCGGGGGGCCGGGCAGATACGCAGTATTTT. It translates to CASSYVAGGRADTQYF.